This T cell receptor (beta chain) stems from a study of blood T cell repertoires in COVID-19. Study-level information: Researchers got acute and convalescent COVID-19 samples from the United States, Italy and Spain.

Participants, about 18 to 90 years old, spanned fewer than 30 US areas. Grouping used clinical history reported by participants in a survey and questionnaire. CDR3 length equals 14 residues. Trimming removed 5 bases from V and 4 bases from J; junction bases left unmatched: 5. Per germline, CDR1 PRHDT and CDR2 FYEKMQ (reference sequence). In the authors' methods: Amplification of reference gene primers was used by the study to estimate nucleated cell counts. Method: immunoSEQ multiplex PCR; TCRdb's copy keeps in-frame clones and lacks some. The V and J calls and the clone size are those of that table, but D and trimming were determined from the DNA. The table lists about 290,000 clones, about nine tenths of them singletons, with about 1.7% in the top ten.

Input material: PBMCs or T cells enriched from blood (not recorded which). The chain combines TRBV13 with TRBJ1-3; TRBD1 aligns across 7 bases. The receptor's source is a woman aged 40 to 50 who had recovered from COVID-19. CDR3 coding DNA: TGTGCCAGCAGCCCAAAGACAGGGGGAAACACCATATATTTT. Translation: CASSPKTGGNTIYF.